This T cell receptor (beta chain) stems from a study of blood T cell repertoires in COVID-19. Under the authors' procedure: How many nucleated cells were present was estimated from reference gene primer amplification. Clones were read by immunoSEQ multiplex PCR, and TCRdb kept only the in-frame ones, dropping some. The D gene and trimming were derived from the DNA, and the V and J assignments and clone size from that table. The table includes more than 250,000 clones, around 87% detected once. The germline gives CDR1 SQVTM, CDR2 ANQGSEA. V was pared by 7 bases and J by 1 base, with 4 bases of the junction left unmatched. The CDR3 covers 13 residues. Cohort 3 recovery required two negative PCRs, clearance, or symptom resolution.

This TCR came from a woman aged 25 to 39 who had recovered from COVID-19. V usage is TRBV29-1 and J usage is TRBJ2-5; TRBD1 matches 9 bases. Sequenced sample: PBMCs or T cells enriched from blood (not recorded which). This CDR3 is CSAGTGIQETQYF. CDR3 DNA sequence: TGCAGCGCCGGGACAGGGATCCAAGAGACCCAGTACTTC. The full variable domain, its missing parts supplied by reference TRBV29-1 and TRBJ2-5, is SAVISQKPSRDICQRGTSLTIQCQVDSQVTMMFWYRQQPGQSLTLIATANQGSEATYESGFVIDKFPISRPNLTFSTLTVSNMSPEDSSIYLCSAGTGIQETQYFGPGTRLLVL.